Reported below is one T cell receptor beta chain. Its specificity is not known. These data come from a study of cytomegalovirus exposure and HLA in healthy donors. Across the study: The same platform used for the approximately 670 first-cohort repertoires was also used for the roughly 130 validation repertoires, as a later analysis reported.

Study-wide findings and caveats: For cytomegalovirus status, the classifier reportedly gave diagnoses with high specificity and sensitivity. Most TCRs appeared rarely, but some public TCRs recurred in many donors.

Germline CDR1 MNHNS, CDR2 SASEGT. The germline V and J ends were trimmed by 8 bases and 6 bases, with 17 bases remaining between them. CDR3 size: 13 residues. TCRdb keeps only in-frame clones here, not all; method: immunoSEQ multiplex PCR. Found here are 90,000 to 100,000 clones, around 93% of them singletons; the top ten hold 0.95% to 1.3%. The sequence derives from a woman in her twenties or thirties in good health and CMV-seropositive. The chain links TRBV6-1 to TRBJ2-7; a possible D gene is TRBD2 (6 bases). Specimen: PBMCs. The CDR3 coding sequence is TGTGCCAGCTTCTCGGGACTCCCCCTCGAGCAGTACTTC. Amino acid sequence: CASFSGLPLEQYF.